The source of this T cell receptor (beta chain) is a study of identical twins. Study observations and caveats: Findings came from cross-sectional statistics, without long-term follow-up of donors.

Of note for this clonotype: The antigen is unknown. At one boundary the junction diverges from the germline segment, which might be a read error.

Germline V gene lookup returns CDR1 SEHNR and CDR2 FQNEAQ (reference sequence). The CDR3 totals 14 residues. Via MiXCR, TCRdb re-called the 5' RACE reads, giving one row per CDR3 protein. In the table there are 200,000 to 300,000 distinct CDR3 sequences, roughly 13% of which are singletons. These same data were also listed under a study on yellow fever vaccine responses in identical twins.

The clonotype originates from a woman under 30 in good health. Sample: memory (CD45RO+) T cells sorted from blood. The chain has TRBV7-9 and TRBJ2-1; 8 positions match TRBD1. CDR3 in amino acids: CASSSLYQGARSGF. DNA of the CDR3: TGTGCCAGCAGCTCTCTTTATCAGGGGGCGAGGTCCGGCTTC. Full variable domain (remainder filled in from reference TRBV7-9 and TRBJ2-1): DTGVSQNPRHKITKRGQNVTFRCDPISEHNRLYWYRQTLGQGPEFLTYFQNEAQLEKSRLLSDRFSAERPKGSFSTLEIQRTEQGDSAMYLCASSSLYQGARSGFGPGTRLTVL.